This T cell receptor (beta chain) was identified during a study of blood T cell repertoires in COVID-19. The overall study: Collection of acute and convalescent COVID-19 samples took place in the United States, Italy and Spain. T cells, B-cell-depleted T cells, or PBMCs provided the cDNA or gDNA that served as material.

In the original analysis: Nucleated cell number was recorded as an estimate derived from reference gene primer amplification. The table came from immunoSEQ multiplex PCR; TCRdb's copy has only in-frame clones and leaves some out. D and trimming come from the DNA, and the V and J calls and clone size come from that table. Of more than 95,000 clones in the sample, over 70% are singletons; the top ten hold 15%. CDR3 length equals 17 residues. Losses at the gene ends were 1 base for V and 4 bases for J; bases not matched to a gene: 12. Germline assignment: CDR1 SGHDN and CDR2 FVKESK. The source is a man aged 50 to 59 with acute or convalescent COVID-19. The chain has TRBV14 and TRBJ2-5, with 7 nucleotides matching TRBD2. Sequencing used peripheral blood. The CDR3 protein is CASSQGGSGREGETQYF. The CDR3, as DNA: TGTGCCAGCAGCCAAGGAGGATCTGGGAGGGAAGGAGAGACCCAGTACTTC. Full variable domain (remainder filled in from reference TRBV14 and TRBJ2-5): EAGVTQFPSHSVIEKGQTVTLRCDPISGHDNLYWYRRVMGKEIKFLLHFVKESKQDESGMPNNRFLAERTGGTYSTLKVQPAELEDSGVYFCASSQGGSGREGETQYFGPGTRLLVL.